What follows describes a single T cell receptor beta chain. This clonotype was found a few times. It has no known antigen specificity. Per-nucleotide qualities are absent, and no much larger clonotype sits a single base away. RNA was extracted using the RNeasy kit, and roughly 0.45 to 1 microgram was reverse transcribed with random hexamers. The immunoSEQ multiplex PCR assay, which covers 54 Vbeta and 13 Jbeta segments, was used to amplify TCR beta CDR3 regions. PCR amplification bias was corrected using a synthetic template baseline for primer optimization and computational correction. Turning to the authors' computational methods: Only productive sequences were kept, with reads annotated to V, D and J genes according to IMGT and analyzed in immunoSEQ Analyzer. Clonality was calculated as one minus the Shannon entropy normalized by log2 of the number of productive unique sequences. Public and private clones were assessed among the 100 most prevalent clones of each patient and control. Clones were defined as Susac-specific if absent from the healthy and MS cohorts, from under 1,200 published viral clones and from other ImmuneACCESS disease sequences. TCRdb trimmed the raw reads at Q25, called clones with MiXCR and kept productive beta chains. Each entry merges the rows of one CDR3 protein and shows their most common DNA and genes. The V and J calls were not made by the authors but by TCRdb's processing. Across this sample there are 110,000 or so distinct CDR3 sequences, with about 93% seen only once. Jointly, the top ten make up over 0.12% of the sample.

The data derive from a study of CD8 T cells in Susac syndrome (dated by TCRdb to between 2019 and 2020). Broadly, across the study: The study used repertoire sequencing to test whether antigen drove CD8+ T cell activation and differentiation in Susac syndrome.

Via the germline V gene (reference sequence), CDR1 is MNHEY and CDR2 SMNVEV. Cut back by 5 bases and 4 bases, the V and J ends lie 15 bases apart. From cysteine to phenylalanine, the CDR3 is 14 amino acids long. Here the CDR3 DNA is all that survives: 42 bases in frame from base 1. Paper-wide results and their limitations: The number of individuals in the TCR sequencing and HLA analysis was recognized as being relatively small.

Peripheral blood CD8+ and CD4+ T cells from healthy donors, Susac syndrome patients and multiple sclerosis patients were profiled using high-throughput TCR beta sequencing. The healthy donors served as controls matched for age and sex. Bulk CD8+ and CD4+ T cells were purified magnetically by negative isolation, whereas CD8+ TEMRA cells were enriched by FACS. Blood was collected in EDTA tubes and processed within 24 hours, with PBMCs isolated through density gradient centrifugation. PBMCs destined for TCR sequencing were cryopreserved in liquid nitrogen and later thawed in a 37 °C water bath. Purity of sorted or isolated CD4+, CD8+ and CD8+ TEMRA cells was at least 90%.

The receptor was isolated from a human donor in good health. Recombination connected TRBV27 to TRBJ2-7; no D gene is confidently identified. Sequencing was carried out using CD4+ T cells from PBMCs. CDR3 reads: CASSAQKEVYEQYF. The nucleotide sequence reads TGTGCCAGCAGTGCGCAGAAGGAAGTTTACGAGCAGTACTTC.